This T cell receptor beta chain was identified in a study of T cell responses to AZD1222 COVID-19 vaccine. Study observations and caveats: Baseline seropositivity occurred in only 5 to 7 AZD1222 recipients. As reported, nearly half of all spike-specific TCRs target variant regions that are unmutated. Regions 160-218 and 743-854 dominated among vaccine-associated CD4 TCRs spanning spike.

On this clone: Its antigen remains unidentified.

The CDR3 is 15 residues long. The method was immunoSEQ multiplex PCR; TCRdb's version includes in-frame clones alone and lacks a portion of them. The profile shows 150,000 to 200,000 clones, 92% of them singletons. This specimen consisted of peripheral blood, obtained 28 days after the second AZD1222 dose. The chain uses TRBV21-1 and TRBJ2-3. TRBV21-1 is labeled a pseudogene. This clonotype was obtained from an adult who received the AZD1222 COVID-19 vaccine. CDR3 nucleotide sequence: TGTGCCAGCAGCAACCACTGGACCCACCGGTATACGCAGTATTTT. Protein: CASSNHWTHRYTQYF.